These T cell receptor beta chains were read from a single sample in a study of blood T cell repertoires in COVID-19. Some clones are missing from TCRdb's copy, which holds only in-frame ones; the method was immunoSEQ multiplex PCR. The sample has roughly 170,000 clones, around 80% seen once. Sequences were obtained from peripheral blood. These receptors were taken from a human donor in a cohort sampled during active COVID-19. Each CDR3 is given without its conserved first and last residue. Size values are once, few and many counts, or a class for expanded clones, and some rows have none.

J,size,V,CDR3
TRBJ1-2,.,TRBV6-5,ASSYSEGIDGYT
TRBJ2-5,.,TRBV29-1,SATQGAETQY
TRBJ1-2,.,TRBV5-1,ASSWGQGARNYGYT
TRBJ2-5,.,TRBV18,ASSPLQAGGLETQY
TRBJ1-1,.,TRBV7-9,ASISPREGGTEAF
TRBJ2-1,once,TRBV18,ASSPQLAGGNNEQF
TRBJ2-3,.,TRBV5-1,ASSLGTSGGTSTDTQY
TRBJ1-2,once,TRBV19,ASRFDETGDYGYT
TRBJ2-7,.,TRBV19,ASSKGGLAYEQY
TRBJ2-1,few,TRBV11-2,ASSLAGTGGVWSYNEQF
TRBJ1-2,once,TRBV2,ASLGVDGYGYT
TRBJ2-1,.,TRBV27,ASSKLAGVGDNEQF
TRBJ1-1,.,TRBV27,ASSNLGGETEAF
TRBJ1-1,.,TRBV5-4,ASSFPEDTEAF